The sequence of this TCR beta chain was determined in a study of shared clonotypes between healthy human individuals. General observations from the study: Estimated richness was generally greater in naive than memory subsets. Only blood samples were collected, and tissue repertoires likely differ.

The authors divided CD4+ cells into CD45RA+ naive and CD45RA-negative memory subsets. The V gene lost 4 bases and the J gene lost 2 bases, with 14 bases spanning the gap. The CDR3 loop spans 15 amino acids. Germline V lookup: CDR1 SGHRS, CDR2 YFSETQ. A note on this clone: Its antigen remains unknown.

TCRdb's table, derived via immunoSEQ multiplex PCR, lists solely in-frame clones and lacks some. The sample holds 2 million to 2.5 million clones; 95% are singletons and the top ten take more than 0.1%. Material for sequencing was naive CD4+ T cells sorted from blood. Specified subset: CD45RA+ positively selected. The chain carries TRBV5-1 and TRBJ2-3; TRBD1 or TRBD2 may be the D gene (5 bases each). The clonotype originates from a man aged 18 to 30 in good health. CDR3 nucleotides: TGCGCCAGCAGCGCCCCCGGGACCTACACAGATACGCAGTATTTT. This encodes CASSAPGTYTDTQYF. Based on the CDR3 plus reference TRBV5-1 and TRBJ2-3, the full variable domain is KAGVTQTPRYLIKTRGQQVTLSCSPISGHRSVSWYQQTPGQGLQFLFEYFSETQRNKGNFPGRFSGRQFSNSRSEMNVSTLELGDSALYLCASSAPGTYTDTQYFGPGTRLTVL.